The 9 T cell receptor beta chains reported below all come from one sample, sequenced in a study of T cells expressing NK-cell markers. TCRdb re-called the 5' RACE reads and gives one entry per CDR3 protein, without DNA. With about 550,000 distinct CDR3 sequences in the sample, the ten largest clones hold 3% to 4.5%. The specimen sequenced was blood T cells: a sorted CD56 or NKG2C T cell subset, CD4+ or CD8+ T cells, or bulk PBMC T cells (not recorded which). These receptors were obtained from a man aged 18 to 29 in good health.

The chain recombines TRBV7-3 with TRBJ2-1; TCRdb selects TRBD2, and the lack of DNA leaves this call unchecked. The CDR3 is made up of 15 amino acids. Germline V gene lookup returns CDR1 SGHTA and CDR2 FQGTGA. This CDR3 reads CASSLNAGVVYEQFF.

The CDR3 is CASSRQGSRNEQFF. V gene TRBV19 combines with J gene TRBJ2-1; TCRdb reports TRBD2, a call that lacks DNA to check it against. The CDR3 loop spans 14 amino acids. Per the germline V gene, CDR1 is LNHDA and CDR2 is SQIVND (reference sequence).

The chain's CDR3 is CASSPRETDTQYF. The rearrangement uses TRBV18 and TRBJ2-3. CDR1 and CDR2 (germline): KGHSH, LQKENI. The CDR3 sequence is 13 residues long.

Here the CDR3 reads CASSPGSLRETQYF. V is TRBV12-3 or TRBV12-4 and J is TRBJ2-5; TCRdb selects TRBD2, and the lack of DNA leaves this call unchecked. The CDR3 sequence is 14 residues long.

The chain recombines TRBV29-1 with TRBJ2-1; TCRdb gives TRBD2 as the D gene, but with no DNA this cannot be confirmed. Germline CDR1 reads SQVTM; CDR2 reads ANQGSEA. This CDR3 spans 14 amino acids. CDR3 protein: CSVEPGLASYEQFF.

The gene calls are TRBV28 and TRBJ2-1; lacking DNA, the TRBD1 call made by TCRdb goes unchecked. Germline V gene data show CDR1 as MDHEN and CDR2 as SYDVKM. The CDR3 consists of 16 residues. Here the CDR3 reads CASSLPGQGNHNEQFF. Full variable domain (outside the CDR3, taken from reference TRBV28 and TRBJ2-1): DVKVTQSSRYLVKRTGEKVFLECVQDMDHENMFWYRQDPGLGLRLIYFSYDVKMKEKGDIPEGYSVSREKKERFSLILESASTNQTSMYLCASSLPGQGNHNEQFFGPGTRLTVL.

The chain has TRBV7-9 and TRBJ2-1; the D call of TRBD1 rests on TCRdb alone, since no DNA is present to check it. CDR1 and CDR2 from the germline V gene are SEHNR and FQNEAQ (reference sequence). The CDR3 runs 14 residues. This CDR3 is CASSWGPLHNEQFF.

This chain uses TRBV4-2 with TRBJ1-1. This CDR3 is 16 amino acids long. Germline CDR1 is LGHNA and CDR2 is YNFKEQ. Here the CDR3 reads CASSQSAISGNTEAFF.

V usage is TRBV20-1 and J usage is TRBJ2-7; TCRdb outputs TRBD1, but without DNA this stays unchecked. Looked up from germline, CDR1 is DFQATT and CDR2 is SNEGSKA (reference sequence). This CDR3 region has 14 residues. The CDR3 loop is CSALDRTGGYEQYF.